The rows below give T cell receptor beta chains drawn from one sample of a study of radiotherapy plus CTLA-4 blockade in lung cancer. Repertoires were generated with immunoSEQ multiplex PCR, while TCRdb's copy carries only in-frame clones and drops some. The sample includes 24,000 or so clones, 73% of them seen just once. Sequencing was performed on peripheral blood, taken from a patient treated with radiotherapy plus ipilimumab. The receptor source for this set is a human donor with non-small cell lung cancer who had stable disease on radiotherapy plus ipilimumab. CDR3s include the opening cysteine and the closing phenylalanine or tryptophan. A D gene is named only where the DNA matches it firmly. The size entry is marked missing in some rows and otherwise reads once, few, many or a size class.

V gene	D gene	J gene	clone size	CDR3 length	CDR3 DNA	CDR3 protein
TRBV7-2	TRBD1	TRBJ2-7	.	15	TGTGCCAGCAGCTTAGGGGGACAGGGATGGTGGGAGCAGTACTTC	CASSLGGQGWWEQYF
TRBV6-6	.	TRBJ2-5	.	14	TGTGCCAGCACCCCCACAGATGGAATGAAGACCCAGTACTTC	CASTPTDGMKTQYF
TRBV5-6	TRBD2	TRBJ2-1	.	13	TGTGCCAGCAGCCTGTGGGAGCTAGCGGCACAGTTCTTC	CASSLWELAAQFF
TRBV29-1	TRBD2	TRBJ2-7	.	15	TGCAGCGTTGAAAAACGACTAGCGGGCGATTACGAGCAGTACTTC	CSVEKRLAGDYEQYF
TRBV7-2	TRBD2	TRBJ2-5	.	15	TGTGCCAGCAGCTTAGGGACTAGCGGAAAAGAGACCCAGTACTTC	CASSLGTSGKETQYF
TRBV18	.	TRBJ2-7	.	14	TGTGCCAGCTCCACCGGTGCGAGTACCTACGAGCAGTACTTC	CASSTGASTYEQYF
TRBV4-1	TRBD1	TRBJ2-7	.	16	TGCGCCAGCAGTACTGGTGCCGGGACAGGGGACGTCGAGCAGTACTTC	CASSTGAGTGDVEQYF
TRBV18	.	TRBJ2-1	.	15	TGTGCCAGCTCACCAGTTCGGTCTACATGGGATGAGCAGTTCTTC	CASSPVRSTWDEQFF
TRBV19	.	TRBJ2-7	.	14	TGTGCCAGTAGTATTGGGGCAGCCTCCCACGAGCAGTACTTC	CASSIGAASHEQYF
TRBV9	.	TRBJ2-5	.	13	TGTGCCAGCAGCCCAACAGTGTCTTGGACCCAGTACTTC	CASSPTVSWTQYF
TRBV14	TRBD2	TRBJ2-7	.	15	TGTGCCAGCAGCCAAGTCCTAGCGGGGTACTACGAGCAGTACTTC	CASSQVLAGYYEQYF
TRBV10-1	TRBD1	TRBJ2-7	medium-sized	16	TGCGCCAGCAGGACAACCCCGGACAGGGGGCTGAACGAGCAGTACTTC	CASRTTPDRGLNEQYF
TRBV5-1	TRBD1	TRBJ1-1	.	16	TGCGCCAGCAGCTTGGGGAGGGGGCGTTTGAACACTGAAGCTTTCTTT	CASSLGRGRLNTEAFF
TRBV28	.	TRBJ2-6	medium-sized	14	TGTGCCAGCAGTACAAACTCTGGGGCCAACGTCCTGACTTTC	CASSTNSGANVLTF
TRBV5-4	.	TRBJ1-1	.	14	TGTGCCAGCAGCTTGGGGTGGGCAGACACTGAAGCTTTCTTT	CASSLGWADTEAFF
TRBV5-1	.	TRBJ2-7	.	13	TGCGCCAGCACCCTCCGGGCGGGCTACGAGCAGTACTTC	CASTLRAGYEQYF
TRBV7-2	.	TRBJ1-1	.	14	TGTGCCAGCAGCGGCGGGACGGCGAACACTGAAGCTTTCTTT	CASSGGTANTEAFF